Listed below are T cell receptor beta chains from one sample, sequenced in a study of molecular identifiers for immune sequencing clone quantification. MiXCR was run by TCRdb on the PCR reads, yielding one entry per CDR3 protein. Among under 650,000 distinct CDR3 sequences listed, around 20% were seen once. Source material: naive CD8+ T cells from blood, with Jurkat cell RNA spiked in. These receptors originate from a human donor in good health. Some libraries in this study had Jurkat cell RNA spiked in. Each CDR3 is given with its conserved first and last residue. A D gene is named only where the DNA matches it firmly. A clone size is listed for some rows: how often the clone was seen (once, few, many), or a class if it is expanded.

j_call d_call v_call clone_size cdr3_nt cdr3_aa
TRBJ2-1 . TRBV19 . TGTGCCAGTAGTATAGATTTCTCCAGTAGTAAGGAGCAGTTCTTC CASSIDFSSSKEQFF
TRBJ2-1 . TRBV6-2/TRBV6-3 many TGTGCCAGCAGTTACGTGGTCAATGAGCAGTTCTTC CASSYVVNEQFF
TRBJ1-1 TRBD1 TRBV13 many TGTGCCAGCAGCCTATTCGGGTTCCAACAGGGGGACATGAACACTGAAGCTTTCTTT CASSLFGFQQGDMNTEAFF
TRBJ1-5 . TRBV12-3/TRBV12-4 many TGTGCCAGCAGTTGGACACCTGACCCCAATCAGCCCCAGCATTTT CASSWTPDPNQPQHF
TRBJ2-3 . TRBV7-9 many TGTGCCAGCAGCCCGCCTTTGCGCACAGATACGCAGTATTTT CASSPPLRTDTQYF
TRBJ2-1 . TRBV7-9 . TGTGCCAGCAGCCCCCGGGACGGCCGCTACAATGAGCAGTTCTTC CASSPRDGRYNEQFF
TRBJ2-1 . TRBV2 few TGTGCCAGCAGTGATGATCTACTATCCGACAATGAGCAGTTCTTC CASSDDLLSDNEQFF
TRBJ2-4 . TRBV11-2 many TGTGCCAGCAGCTTTCGTAGCGGAGTAGCCAAAAACATTCAGTACTTC CASSFRSGVAKNIQYF
TRBJ2-2 . TRBV3-1 many TGTGCCAGCGCCGGGACGGACGCGAACACCGGGGAGCTGTTTTTT CASAGTDANTGELFF
TRBJ1-1 TRBD1 TRBV10-2 many TGCGCCAGCAGTGAGTCTGGGACAGGGGTCACTGAAGCTTTCTTT CASSESGTGVTEAFF
TRBJ2-5 TRBD2 TRBV12-3/TRBV12-4 many TGTGCCAGCAGTTCAGGGACTAGCGGCCCAGAGACCCAGTACTTC CASSSGTSGPETQYF
TRBJ2-7 TRBD1 TRBV12-3/TRBV12-4 many TGTGCCAGCAGTTCCCCCCCGACAGGGGGCGAGCAGTACTTC CASSSPPTGGEQYF
TRBJ2-5 . TRBV3-1 many TGTGCCAGCAGCCACCAATTAGAGACCCAGTACTTC CASSHQLETQYF
TRBJ2-5 TRBD2 TRBV20-1 many TGCAGTGCTAGACCGGGGACTAGCGGACTCCAAGAGACCCAGTACTTC CSARPGTSGLQETQYF
TRBJ2-3 . TRBV10-2 many TGCGCCAGCAGTGAGGGCGTCGAGTATACGCAGTATTTT CASSEGVEYTQYF
TRBJ2-6 TRBD2 TRBV27 many TGTGCCAGCAGTTACCTTCTGCTAGCGGGAGTTGGGGCCAACGTCCTGACTTTC CASSYLLLAGVGANVLTF
TRBJ1-2 . TRBV28 few TGTGCCAGCAGTTTATTCTCAGATGATAACTATGGCTACACCTTC CASSLFSDDNYGYTF
TRBJ1-1 . TRBV24-1 few TGTGCCACCTACTGCCCCCCCTGCAACACGTTGAACACTGAAGCTTTCTTT CATYCPPCNTLNTEAFF
TRBJ2-7 . TRBV20-1 few TGCAGTGCTAGAGGGTTAAGGACTATGCAAGACTACGAGCAGTACTTC CSARGLRTMQDYEQYF
TRBJ2-5 TRBD2 TRBV27 many TGTGCCAGCAGAACCGGGACTACGCAAGAGACCCAGTACTTC CASRTGTTQETQYF
TRBJ2-7 . TRBV27 many TGTGCCAGCAGTGTAACCTTCGGATACGAGCAGTACTTC CASSVTFGYEQYF
TRBJ1-3 . TRBV2 . TGTGCCAGCACTGGCCTTGGGGGCCCAGGAAACACCATATATTTT CASTGLGGPGNTIYF
TRBJ2-5 TRBD1 TRBV4-3 . TGCGCCAGCAGCCAAGATTACAGGGGAGAGACCCAGTACTTC CASSQDYRGETQYF
TRBJ2-7 . TRBV6-5 many TGTGCCAGCAGTTACTCCTCGGTTTACGAGCAGTACTTC CASSYSSVYEQYF
TRBJ2-7 . TRBV7-9 . TGTGCCAGCAGCTTAGCGGGAAGGTGCGAGCAGTACTTC CASSLAGRCEQYF
TRBJ2-7 . TRBV13 many TGTGCCAGCAGCCCGGTTAACTCCTACGAGCAGTACTTC CASSPVNSYEQYF
TRBJ1-1 . TRBV12-3/TRBV12-4 . TGTGCCAGCAGTCCGGGGGACATTATCATTAACACTGAAGCTTTCTTT CASSPGDIIINTEAFF
TRBJ2-2 . TRBV29-1 many TGCAGCGTGACCGGGCACACCGGGGAGCTGTTTTTT CSVTGHTGELFF
TRBJ2-7 . TRBV4-2 many TGTGCCAGCAGCCAGCAGGAGGGCCCTGGGGACGAGCAGTACTTC CASSQQEGPGDEQYF
TRBJ2-1 TRBD2 TRBV4-3 . TGCGCCAGCAGCCAAATTCCACCCACTAGCGCCGGTGCGTACTTC CASSQIPPTSAGAYF
TRBJ2-2 TRBD2 TRBV6-2/TRBV6-3 many TGTGCCAGCAGTTCAACGATAACTAGCGGGAGGGCCACCGGGGAGCTGTTTTTT CASSSTITSGRATGELFF
TRBJ2-1 TRBD2 TRBV6-2/TRBV6-3 . TGTGCCAGCAGAAACCCTTGGACTAGTCATTTGGATGGGCAGTTCTTC CASRNPWTSHLDGQFF
TRBJ1-6 . TRBV2 few TGTGCCAGCAGTCCGTCAGATGGTTCACCCCTCCACTTT CASSPSDGSPLHF
TRBJ2-3 . TRBV10-2 few TGCGCCAGCAGTGACTTAACGGGGGAAAGCACAGATACGCAGTATTTT CASSDLTGESTDTQYF
TRBJ2-5 TRBD2 TRBV20-1 few TGCAGTGCTAGAGGAGCGGGAGGAGGGGAGACCCAGTACTTC CSARGAGGGETQYF
TRBJ2-7 TRBD2 TRBV29-1 . TGCAGCGTTCGCCTAGCGGGGGTCTACGAGCAGTACTTC CSVRLAGVYEQYF
TRBJ1-3 . TRBV7-6 few TGTGCCAGCAGCTTAGATCGCAGGACTGGAAACACCATATATTTT CASSLDRRTGNTIYF
TRBJ1-3 TRBD1 TRBV7-9 many TGTGCCAGCAGCATGGGACAGCTAGTCTCTGGAAACACCATATATTTT CASSMGQLVSGNTIYF
TRBJ1-1 . TRBV11-2 . TGTGCCAGCAGCTTAAATCCAGGGAACACTGAAGCTTTCTTT CASSLNPGNTEAFF
TRBJ2-4 TRBD2 TRBV7-2 many TGTGCCAGCAGCTGGCTAGCGGGAGAGGGGTCCAAAAACATTCAGTACTTC CASSWLAGEGSKNIQYF
TRBJ2-1 . TRBV12-3/TRBV12-4 few TGTGCCAGCAGTTTGTCCGTCACCTCCTACAATGAGCAGTTCTTC CASSLSVTSYNEQFF
TRBJ2-7 . TRBV10-3 . TGTGCCATCAGTGAGCCCCCAGCGTACGAGCAGTACTTC CAISEPPAYEQYF
TRBJ1-1 . TRBV4-3 many TGCGCCAGCAGCCAAGATCCCTCCCCGAACACTGAAGCTTTCTTT CASSQDPSPNTEAFF
TRBJ2-7 TRBD2 TRBV7-9 many TGTGCCAGCAGCCGCGGGGGAGAGCAGTACTTC CASSRGGEQYF
TRBJ2-1 . TRBV6-1 . TGTGCCAGCCTCCCCACCGGTGGACTAACTTACAATGAGCAGTTCTTC CASLPTGGLTYNEQFF
TRBJ2-5 TRBD1 TRBV7-9 once TGTGCCAGCAGCCAACGACAGGGGACCGCAGAGACCCAGTACTTC CASSQRQGTAETQYF
TRBJ1-2 TRBD1 TRBV12-3/TRBV12-4 . TGTGCCAGCAGTTTGACAGGGGGGGTGGCTAACTATGGCTACACCTTC CASSLTGGVANYGYTF
TRBJ2-7 . TRBV4-1 . TGCGCCAGCAGTCTTGTCGACGGGGGCGTTAACGAGCAGTACTTC CASSLVDGGVNEQYF
TRBJ2-7 . TRBV4-1 . TGCGCCAGCAGCCAAGATCCTGGCGCCAGCTCCTACGAGCAGTACTTC CASSQDPGASSYEQYF
TRBJ2-4 TRBD2 TRBV11-2 many TGTGCCAGCAGCTTAGATGCGGGGGAGAGAATTCAGTACTTC CASSLDAGERIQYF
TRBJ1-4 TRBD1 TRBV4-1 few TGCGCCAGCAGCCAGGGACAGGGGTTTGTTATTGAAAAACTGTTTTTT CASSQGQGFVIEKLFF
TRBJ2-7 TRBD2 TRBV4-3 many TGCGCCAGCAGCCCTGGGACTAGCTATTACGAGCAGTACTTC CASSPGTSYYEQYF
TRBJ2-3 TRBD1 TRBV12-3/TRBV12-4 many TGTGCCAGCAGTTCTAGACAGGGGGAAGATACGCAGTATTTT CASSSRQGEDTQYF
TRBJ2-1 . TRBV6-5 many TGTGCCAGCAGTGGACAGCTCAGCTCCTACAATGAGCAGTTCTTC CASSGQLSSYNEQFF
TRBJ2-3 . TRBV4-3 many TGCGCCAGCAGCCAAGTCTCCGTCGGAACTAGCACAGATACGCAGTATTTT CASSQVSVGTSTDTQYF
TRBJ2-2 TRBD1 TRBV12-3/TRBV12-4 many TGTGCCAGCGGATCCCCTAGGGACAGGGGCACCGGGGAGCTGTTTTTT CASGSPRDRGTGELFF
TRBJ2-1 TRBD2 TRBV20-1 . TGCAGTGCTAGAGTTGAGCGGGGCTCCTACAATGAGCAGTTCTTC CSARVERGSYNEQFF
TRBJ2-1 . TRBV30 . TGTGCCTGGAGTGTTGGTGGCGGGGTTTACAATGAGCAGTTCTTC CAWSVGGGVYNEQFF